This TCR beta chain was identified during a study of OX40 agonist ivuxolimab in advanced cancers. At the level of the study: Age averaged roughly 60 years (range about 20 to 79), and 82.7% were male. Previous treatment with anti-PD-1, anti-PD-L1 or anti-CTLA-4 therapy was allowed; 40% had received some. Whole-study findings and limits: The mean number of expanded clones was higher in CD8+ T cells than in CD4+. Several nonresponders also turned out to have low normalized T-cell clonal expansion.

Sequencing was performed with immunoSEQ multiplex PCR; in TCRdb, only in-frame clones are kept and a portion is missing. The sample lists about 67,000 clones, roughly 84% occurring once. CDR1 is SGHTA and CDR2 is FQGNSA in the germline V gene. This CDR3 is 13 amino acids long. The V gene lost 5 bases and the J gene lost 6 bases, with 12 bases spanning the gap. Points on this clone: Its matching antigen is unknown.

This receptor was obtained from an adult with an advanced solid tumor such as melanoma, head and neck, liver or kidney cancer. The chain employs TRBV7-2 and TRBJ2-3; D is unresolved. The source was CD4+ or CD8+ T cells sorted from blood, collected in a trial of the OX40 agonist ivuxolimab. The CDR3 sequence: CASSQARSDTQYF. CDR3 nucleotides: TGTGCCAGCAGCCAAGCCCGCTCGGATACGCAGTATTTT.